This T cell receptor beta chain was captured by sequencing in a study of blood T cell repertoires in COVID-19. The wider study: Samples of COVID-19 (acute and convalescent) were obtained from the United States, Italy and Spain. The analysed material was cDNA or gDNA that came from T cells, B-cell-depleted T cells, or PBMCs.

The ends were cut back, 3 bases at V and 10 bases at J, with 14 bases in the middle. CDR1 and CDR2 (germline): SQVTM, ANQGSEA. CDR3 length: 12 amino acids. Seattle participants joined during active infection and were tracked over time. Under the authors' procedure: Reference gene primers were amplified, and this amplification served to estimate nucleated cell counts. TCRdb keeps only in-frame clones here, not all; method: immunoSEQ multiplex PCR. The D gene and trimming were derived from the DNA, and the V and J assignments and clone size from that table. Here the sample spans 150,000 to 190,000 clones, roughly 84% being singletons.

Sequenced input: peripheral blood. This chain uses TRBV29-1 with TRBJ2-3, with D tentatively TRBD2 (5 bases). The TCR comes from a woman in her sixties with COVID-19, enrolled during active disease. The CDR3 loop reads CSVDLSGNAQYF. In DNA, the CDR3 is TGCAGCGTTGACTTATCGGGAAACGCGCAGTATTTT.